A selection of T cell receptor beta chains follows, all from one sample in a study of cytomegalovirus exposure and HLA in healthy donors. Here immunoSEQ multiplex PCR was the method, and the copy in TCRdb shows in-frame clones only, minus some. In the table there are approximately 160,000 clones, approximately 70% of which are singletons. Sequenced sample: PBMCs. All receptors come from a man aged 18 to 29 in good health and CMV-seropositive. The CDR3 runs from the conserved cysteine through the conserved F or W. A D gene is named only where the DNA matches it firmly. Not every row has a clone size; where given, it reads once, few, many or a size class.

J gene: TRBJ1-1; CDR3 length: 13; clone size: few; D gene: NA; V gene: TRBV29-1; CDR3 DNA: TGCAGCGTTACTCGGACAGTTCACACTGAAGCTTTCTTT; CDR3 protein: CSVTRTVHTEAFF
J gene: TRBJ1-1; CDR3 length: 14; clone size: NA; D gene: NA; V gene: TRBV28; CDR3 DNA: TGTGCCAGCACTGCCCTACAGGTGAACACTGAAGCTTTCTTT; CDR3 protein: CASTALQVNTEAFF
J gene: TRBJ1-2; CDR3 length: 14; clone size: few; D gene: NA; V gene: TRBV6-1; CDR3 DNA: TGTGCCAGCAGGCCGATAGGACAGAACTATGGCTACACCTTC; CDR3 protein: CASRPIGQNYGYTF
J gene: TRBJ2-3; CDR3 length: 13; clone size: NA; D gene: NA; V gene: TRBV5-4; CDR3 DNA: TGTGCCAGCAGCTTGGAGGGGGCAGATACGCAGTATTTT; CDR3 protein: CASSLEGADTQYF
J gene: TRBJ1-6; CDR3 length: 16; clone size: NA; D gene: TRBD1; V gene: TRBV5-4; CDR3 DNA: TGTGCCAGCAGCTTATACCGACAGGGCAATAATTCACCCCTCCACTTT; CDR3 protein: CASSLYRQGNNSPLHF
J gene: TRBJ1-1; CDR3 length: 13; clone size: NA; D gene: TRBD1; V gene: TRBV6-1; CDR3 DNA: TGTGCCAGCAGTGGGGGGACAGGGGTTCGAGCTTTCTTT; CDR3 protein: CASSGGTGVRAFF
J gene: TRBJ1-2; CDR3 length: 16; clone size: NA; D gene: TRBD1; V gene: TRBV11-2; CDR3 DNA: TGTGCCAGCAGCTCCTACCGGGACAGGGGTGATTATGGCTACACCTTC; CDR3 protein: CASSSYRDRGDYGYTF
J gene: TRBJ2-5; CDR3 length: 14; clone size: once; D gene: NA; V gene: TRBV9; CDR3 DNA: TGTGCCAGCAGCGTAGGGGCAGTGAAAGAGACCCAGTACTTC; CDR3 protein: CASSVGAVKETQYF
J gene: TRBJ1-1; CDR3 length: 14; clone size: NA; D gene: TRBD1; V gene: TRBV28; CDR3 DNA: TGTGCCAGCAGTTTAAGGGACAGGGTCGCTGAAGCTTTCTTT; CDR3 protein: CASSLRDRVAEAFF
J gene: TRBJ1-5; CDR3 length: 16; clone size: NA; D gene: NA; V gene: TRBV15; CDR3 DNA: TGTGCCACCAGCATGCGCAACAGGGTGAGCAATCAGCCCCAGCATTTT; CDR3 protein: CATSMRNRVSNQPQHF
J gene: TRBJ1-1; CDR3 length: 17; clone size: NA; D gene: NA; V gene: TRBV7-3; CDR3 DNA: TGTGCCAGCAGCTTAACTGGGGGGGTTGGCCTGAACACTGAAGCTTTCTTT; CDR3 protein: CASSLTGGVGLNTEAFF
J gene: TRBJ2-1; CDR3 length: 18; clone size: NA; D gene: NA; V gene: TRBV21-1; CDR3 DNA: TGTGCCAGCAGCAGTGGTGTCCCAGGTGATAGCGGGAGAAATGAGCAGTTCTTC; CDR3 protein: CASSSGVPGDSGRNEQFF